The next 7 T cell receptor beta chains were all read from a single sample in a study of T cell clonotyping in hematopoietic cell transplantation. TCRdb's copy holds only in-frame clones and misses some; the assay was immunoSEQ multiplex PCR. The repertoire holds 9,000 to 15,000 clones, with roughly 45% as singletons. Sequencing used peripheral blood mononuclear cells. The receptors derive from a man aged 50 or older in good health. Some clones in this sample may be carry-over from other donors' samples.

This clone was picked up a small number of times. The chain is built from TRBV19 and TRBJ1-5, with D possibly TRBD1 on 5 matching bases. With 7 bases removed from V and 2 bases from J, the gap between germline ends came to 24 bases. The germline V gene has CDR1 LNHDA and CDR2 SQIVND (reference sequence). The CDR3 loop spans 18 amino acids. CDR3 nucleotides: TGTGCCAGTACCGATAGCTGGAGGGGTGGGAGGGGCAATCAGCCCCAGCATTTT. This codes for CASTDSWRGGRGNQPQHF.

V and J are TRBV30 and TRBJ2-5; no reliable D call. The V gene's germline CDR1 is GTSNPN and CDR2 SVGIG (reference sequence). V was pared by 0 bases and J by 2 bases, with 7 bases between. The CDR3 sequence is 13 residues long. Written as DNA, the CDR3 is TGTGCCTGGAGTGTTAGGCTTCAAGAGACCCAGTACTTC. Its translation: CAWSVRLQETQYF.

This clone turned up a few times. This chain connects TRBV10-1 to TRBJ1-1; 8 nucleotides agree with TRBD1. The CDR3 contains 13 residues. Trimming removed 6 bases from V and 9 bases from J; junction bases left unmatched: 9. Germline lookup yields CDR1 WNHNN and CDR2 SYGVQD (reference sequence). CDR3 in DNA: TGCGCCAGCAGCCGTGACACAGGGGGACAAGCTTTCTTT. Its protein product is CASSRDTGGQAFF.

The CDR3 spells CASSSVKPYEQYF. The CDR3 nucleotides are TGTGCCAGCAGTTCCGTGAAACCCTACGAGCAGTACTTC. This chain uses TRBV27 with TRBJ2-7; D remains ambiguous. The V end was cut by 4 bases, the J end by 2 bases, with 9 bases between. This CDR3 is built from 13 residues. The germline gives CDR1 MNHEY, CDR2 SMNVEV (reference sequence).

CDR3 in amino acids: CASSKKPGQGHEQYF. The CDR3 bases are TGTGCCAGCAGCAAAAAACCGGGACAGGGCCACGAGCAGTACTTC. The chain has TRBV28 and TRBJ2-7; TRBD1 matches at 9 bases. The V and J ends lost 6 bases and 5 bases, in that order; junction bases with no gene match: 11. CDR3 length equals 15 residues. Looked up from germline, CDR1 is MDHEN and CDR2 is SYDVKM.

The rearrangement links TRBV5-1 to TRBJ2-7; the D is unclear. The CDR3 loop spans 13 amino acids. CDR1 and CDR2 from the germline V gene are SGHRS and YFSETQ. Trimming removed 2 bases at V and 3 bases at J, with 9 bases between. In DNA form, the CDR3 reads TGCGCCAGCAGCTTCAACTCCCTCTACGAGCAGTACTTC. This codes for CASSFNSLYEQYF. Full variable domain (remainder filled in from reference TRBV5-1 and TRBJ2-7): KAGVTQTPRYLIKTRGQQVTLSCSPISGHRSVSWYQQTPGQGLQFLFEYFSETQRNKGNFPGRFSGRQFSNSRSEMNVSTLELGDSALYLCASSFNSLYEQYFGPGTRLTVT.

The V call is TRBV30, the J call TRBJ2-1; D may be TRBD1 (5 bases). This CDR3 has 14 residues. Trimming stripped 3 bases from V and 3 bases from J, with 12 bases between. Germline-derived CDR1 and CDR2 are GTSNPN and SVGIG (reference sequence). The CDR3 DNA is TGTGCCTGGAGGGACCCCAGGGACTACAATGAGCAGTTCTTC. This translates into CAWRDPRDYNEQFF.